These 8 T cell receptor beta chains were sequenced from one sample in a study of response to subunit inactivated influenza vaccine. Each CDR3 protein gets one entry after TCRdb re-called the RT-PCR reads with MiXCR. There are a few hundred thousand distinct CDR3 sequences in the sample; 7.2% occur only once, and about an eighth lies in the top ten. The sample consisted of PBMCs from blood, taken around 25 months after vaccination. These receptors all stem from a man aged 45-69 years who received an inactivated influenza vaccine.

This clonotype was recorded a few times. The chain recombines TRBV4-2 with TRBJ2-3, with D unresolved. Trimming cost V 0 bases and J 5 bases, with 6 bases left between them. CDR1 is LGHNA and CDR2 is YNFKEQ in the germline V gene. The CDR3 length is 13 residues. In DNA form, the CDR3 reads TGTGCCAGCAGCCAAGAGAGTCTAGATACGCAGTATTTT. Its translation: CASSQESLDTQYF.

This chain joins TRBV20-1 and TRBJ1-1, with D unclear. V was cut by 0 bases and J by 7 bases, with 21 bases left in between. The germline CDR1 and CDR2 sequences are DFQATT and SNEGSKA (reference sequence). This CDR3 has 16 amino acids. CDR3 region: CSARDFGLFNEGEAFF. Here the CDR3 DNA reads TGCAGTGCTAGAGATTTCGGGCTCTTCAACGAGGGTGAAGCTTTCTTT.

This clonotype was detected ten times or more. The rearrangement links TRBV12-3 or TRBV12-4 to TRBJ2-1; D remains unclear. V shed 3 bases and J shed 9 bases, with 12 bases lying between them. The CDR3 extends over 13 amino acids. The CDR3 sequence: CASSFNSLGEQFF. The CDR3 DNA reads as TGTGCCAGCAGTTTCAACAGCCTCGGTGAGCAGTTCTTC.

This clonotype was recorded at least ten times. DNA of the CDR3: TGTGCCAGCAGCTTACAACAGAGTAGCAATCAGCCCCAGCATTTT. Its protein is CASSLQQSSNQPQHF. The V call is TRBV7-2, the J call TRBJ1-5, with unresolved D. V was cut by 2 bases and J by 0 bases, with 8 bases left in between. CDR3 size: 15 residues. Germline CDR1 is SGHTA and CDR2 is FQGNSA.

The sample holds a few counts of this clonotype. This chain uses TRBV5-1 with TRBJ2-5; D is unresolved. CDR1 and CDR2 (germline): SGHRS, YFSETQ. There are 14 residues in the CDR3. Trimming shortened V by 0 bases and J by 6 bases, and 12 bases separated the two germline ends. The CDR3 reads CASSLAISEKTQYF. Here the CDR3 DNA reads TGCGCCAGCAGCTTGGCTATTAGTGAAAAGACCCAGTACTTC.

This clonotype occurred many times. The rearrangement links TRBV4-1 to TRBJ2-7; 7 positions match TRBD1. Trimming took 5 bases from V and 3 from J; bases not matched to a gene: 10. Germline V gene lookup returns CDR1 MGHRA and CDR2 YSYEKL. The CDR3 runs to 15 residues. This CDR3 reads CASSSSPTGFYEQYF. The CDR3 DNA is TGCGCCAGCAGCTCTTCACCGACAGGGTTCTACGAGCAGTACTTC.

This clonotype was recorded a few times. The genes are TRBV5-1 and TRBJ2-7, with 7 nucleotides matching TRBD2. Germline V gives CDR1 SGHRS, CDR2 YFSETQ. The CDR3 length is 15 residues. Germline trimming cut 0 bases from V and 2 bases from J; bases unmatched to any gene: 5. The CDR3 DNA follows: TGCGCCAGCAGCTTGGGTGGGGGGGTTACCTACGAGCAGTACTTC. This encodes CASSLGGGVTYEQYF.

This chain uses TRBV6-6 with TRBJ2-7; D is possibly TRBD1 (5 bases). Between the trimmed V and J ends, which lost 5 bases and 2 bases, there was a span of 10 bases. CDR3 length equals 13 residues. CDR1 is MNHNY and CDR2 is SVGAGI in the germline V gene (reference sequence). The CDR3 DNA reads as TGTGCCAGCAGTCAAACAGGCCCCTACGAGCAGTACTTC. Encoded protein: CASSQTGPYEQYF.